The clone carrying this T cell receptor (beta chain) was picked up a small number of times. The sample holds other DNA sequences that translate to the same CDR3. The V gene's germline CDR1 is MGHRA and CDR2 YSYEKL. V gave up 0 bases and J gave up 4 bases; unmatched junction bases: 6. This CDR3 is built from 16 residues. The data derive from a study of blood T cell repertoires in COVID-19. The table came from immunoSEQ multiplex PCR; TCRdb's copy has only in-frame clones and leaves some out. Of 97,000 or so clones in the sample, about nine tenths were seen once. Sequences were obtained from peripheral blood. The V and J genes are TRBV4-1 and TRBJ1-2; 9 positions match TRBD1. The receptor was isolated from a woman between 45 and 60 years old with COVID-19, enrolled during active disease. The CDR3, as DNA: TGCGCCAGCAGCCAAGATCCTGGGACAGGGCGCTATGGCTACACCTTC. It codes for CASSQDPGTGRYGYTF.